One sample yielded the 19 T cell receptor beta chains listed below, sequenced in a study of blood T cell repertoires in COVID-19. Measured with immunoSEQ multiplex PCR; TCRdb has only the in-frame clones, and not every one. The sample lists over 130,000 clones; around 89% were seen once. Sequencing input: peripheral blood. Receptors were obtained from a human donor with COVID-19, enrolled during active disease. The donor label of this sample is uncertain.

V gene TRBV21-1 combines with J gene TRBJ1-2. TRBV21-1 is labeled a pseudogene. The CDR3 covers 16 residues. The DNA for the CDR3 is TGTGCCAGCAGCTCCAACCCCCAGGGAGGGGGGTATGGCTACACCTTC. It translates to CASSSNPQGGGYGYTF.

This chain connects TRBV11-2 to TRBJ2-1; 7 bases fit TRBD2. With V trimmed by 3 bases and J by 7 bases, 12 bases remained unmatched. This CDR3 spans 16 amino acids. Germline V lookup: CDR1 SGHAT, CDR2 FQNNGV. The CDR3 DNA sequence: TGTGCCAGCAGCTTTCCGGGGAGGGGATATCGGAATGAGCAGTTCTTC. This codes for CASSFPGRGYRNEQFF.

CDR3: CASSLDRAYEQYF. The CDR3, as DNA: TGTGCCAGCAGCTTAGACCGCGCCTACGAGCAGTACTTC. V and J are TRBV7-9 and TRBJ2-7; no definite D call. Looked up from germline, CDR1 is SEHNR and CDR2 is FQNEAQ (reference sequence). The CDR3 runs 13 residues. V shed 1 base and J shed 2 bases, with 6 bases lying between them.

The V and J genes are TRBV5-1 and TRBJ1-3; TRBD1 is a possible D gene (5 bases). Trimming took off 0 bases at V and 4 bases at J, with 11 bases between the two ends. Germline V gene sequence: CDR1 SGHRS, CDR2 YFSETQ. The CDR3 sequence is 15 residues long. The CDR3 loop reads CASSLDSGSGNTIYF. The CDR3 nucleotides read TGCGCCAGCAGCTTGGATTCAGGGTCCGGAAACACCATATATTTT.

The chain recombines TRBV5-1 with TRBJ1-2; 7 bases are shared with TRBD1. This CDR3 has 14 amino acids. The germline gives CDR1 SGHRS, CDR2 YFSETQ. J was trimmed by 3 bases and V by 0 bases; bases with no gene match: 2. CDR3 region: CASSLGQGDYGYTF. The CDR3 nucleotides read TGCGCCAGCAGCTTGGGACAGGGTGACTATGGCTACACCTTC. The full variable domain, its missing parts supplied by reference TRBV5-1 and TRBJ1-2, is KAGVTQTPRYLIKTRGQQVTLSCSPISGHRSVSWYQQTPGQGLQFLFEYFSETQRNKGNFPGRFSGRQFSNSRSEMNVSTLELGDSALYLCASSLGQGDYGYTFGSGTRLTVV.

V is TRBV3-1 (or the pseudogene TRBV3-2) and J is TRBJ1-4; 10 nucleotides line up with TRBD1. This CDR3 comprises 16 residues. With 4 bases clipped from V and 2 bases from J, the junction kept 4 bases outside the gene matches. The germline gives CDR1 LGHDT, CDR2 YNNKEL (reference sequence). For the CDR3, the DNA is TGTGCCAGCAGCCTCCGGACAGGGGGGACTAATGAAAAACTGTTTTTT. Amino acids: CASSLRTGGTNEKLFF.

This clone was observed once. CDR3 bases: TGTGCCAGCAGCCAACCCCTGGGGACTACTAACTATGGCTACACCTTC. It encodes CASSQPLGTTNYGYTF. The chain joins TRBV4-2 to TRBJ1-2; maybe TRBD1 (5 bases). CDR3 length equals 16 residues. Looked up from germline, CDR1 is LGHNA and CDR2 is YNFKEQ. V dropped 2 bases and J dropped 0 bases, with 13 bases sitting between them.

The gene calls are TRBV4-2 and TRBJ2-3, with no clear D. From germline, CDR1 is LGHNA and CDR2 YNFKEQ. The CDR3 spans 13 residues. V was cut by 0 bases and J by 6 bases, with 7 bases left in between. The CDR3 loop reads CASSQDLPDTQYF. The CDR3 coding sequence is TGTGCCAGCAGCCAAGACCTCCCGGATACGCAGTATTTT.

The chain joins TRBV5-1 to TRBJ1-2, with D possibly matching TRBD1 (5 bases). Germline V gene lookup returns CDR1 SGHRS and CDR2 YFSETQ. V gave up 2 bases and J gave up 3 bases, with 8 bases separating them. This CDR3 is 13 amino acids long. CDR3 amino acids: CASSFGGDYGYTF. As DNA, the CDR3 is TGCGCCAGCAGCTTTGGAGGGGACTATGGCTACACCTTC. The variable domain in full, completed from reference TRBV5-1 and TRBJ1-2, reads KAGVTQTPRYLIKTRGQQVTLSCSPISGHRSVSWYQQTPGQGLQFLFEYFSETQRNKGNFPGRFSGRQFSNSRSEMNVSTLELGDSALYLCASSFGGDYGYTFGSGTRLTVV.

This clone was counted a single time. This chain links TRBV7-9 with TRBJ1-2; tentative D call: TRBD1 (6 bases). Per germline, CDR1 SEHNR and CDR2 FQNEAQ (reference sequence). Trimming pared 6 bases from V and 13 bases from J, leaving 24 bases between. This CDR3 region has 14 residues. The CDR3 DNA sequence: TGTGCCAGCAGACGGACAGATCAGTTTATGAGGGGCACCTTC. Residues: CASRRTDQFMRGTF.

This clone was observed a single time. This chain joins TRBV24-1 and TRBJ2-1, with 9 bases that match TRBD1. Germline V gene lookup returns CDR1 KGHDR and CDR2 SFDVKD. V was pared by 3 bases and J by 8 bases, with 7 bases of the junction left unmatched. The CDR3 spans 15 residues. CDR3: CATSDQGQGKDEQFF. CDR3 coding DNA: TGTGCCACCAGTGATCAGGGACAGGGAAAAGATGAGCAGTTCTTC.

This chain links TRBV20-1 with TRBJ2-7; TRBD1 might be the D (6 bases). V was pared by 6 bases and J by 2 bases, with 20 bases between. The CDR3 covers 15 residues. Germline CDR1 reads DFQATT; CDR2 reads SNEGSKA (reference sequence). The CDR3 DNA is TGCAGTGCCAGTAGTCGGTGGGACACCCCCTACGAGCAGTACTTC. Protein product: CSASSRWDTPYEQYF.

The genes are TRBV5-4 and TRBJ2-1; 7 nucleotides match TRBD2. With V trimmed by 0 bases and J by 3 bases, 3 bases remained unmatched. The CDR3 is 15 residues long. Germline V gene sequence: CDR1 SGHNT, CDR2 YYREEE (reference sequence). The DNA for the CDR3 is TGTGCCAGCAGCTTGGGGGTAGCGGGCTACAATGAGCAGTTCTTC. Translation gives CASSLGVAGYNEQFF. The whole variable domain, remainder taken from reference TRBV5-4 and TRBJ2-1, is ETGVTQSPTHLIKTRGQQVTLRCSSQSGHNTVSWYQQALGQGPQFIFQYYREEENGRGNFPPRFSGLQFPNYSSELNVNALELDDSALYLCASSLGVAGYNEQFFGPGTRLTVL.

The J gene is TRBJ1-2, the V gene TRBV19; 8 bases line up with TRBD1. The CDR3 covers 16 residues. Germline V CDR1 and CDR2: LNHDA, SQIVND (reference sequence). V trimming: 6 bases; J trimming: 5 bases; junction bases outside the gene matches: 14. The CDR3 DNA follows: TGTGCCAGTAGGGTCGGGACAGGCTTAGACACGTATGGCTACACCTTC. Its protein is CASRVGTGLDTYGYTF.

The chain links TRBV10-2 to TRBJ1-2, with D unresolved. V dropped 6 bases and J dropped 7 bases, with 18 bases sitting between them. Germline V gene data show CDR1 as WSHSY and CDR2 as SAAADI. The CDR3 totals 14 residues. Here the CDR3 reads CASRPAGRGFGYTF. In DNA form, the CDR3 reads TGCGCCAGCAGGCCCGCCGGAAGAGGGTTTGGCTACACCTTC.

The chain has TRBV29-1 and TRBJ2-5, with 7 bases identical to TRBD1. The CDR3 is made up of 17 amino acids. The germline V gene encodes CDR1 SQVTM and CDR2 ANQGSEA. V lost 0 bases to trimming and J lost 2 bases; unmatched junction nucleotides: 12. The CDR3 DNA sequence: TGCAGCGTTGAAGATTGGGGGATACAGGGGATTCAAGAGACCCAGTACTTC. This codes for CSVEDWGIQGIQETQYF.

V and J are TRBV5-1 and TRBJ1-1; TRBD1 might be the D (5 bases). V was trimmed by 1 base and J by 2 bases, leaving 15 bases between them. The CDR3 has 16 residues. CDR1 and CDR2 (germline): SGHRS, YFSETQ. The CDR3 loop is CASSLMPGGTNTEAFF. The CDR3 DNA follows: TGCGCCAGCAGCTTGATGCCCGGGGGGACTAACACTGAAGCTTTCTTT. Full variable domain (missing parts from reference TRBV5-1 and TRBJ1-1): KAGVTQTPRYLIKTRGQQVTLSCSPISGHRSVSWYQQTPGQGLQFLFEYFSETQRNKGNFPGRFSGRQFSNSRSEMNVSTLELGDSALYLCASSLMPGGTNTEAFFGQGTRLTVV.

V is TRBV6-5 and J is TRBJ2-7; the D gene is possibly TRBD2 (7 bases). Germline assignment: CDR1 MNHEY and CDR2 SVGAGI. The CDR3 extends over 14 amino acids. Trimming took off 6 bases at V and 1 base at J, with 13 bases between the two ends. The chain's CDR3 is CASSGGPRSYEQYF. In DNA, the CDR3 is TGTGCCAGCAGCGGGGGGCCGAGGTCCTACGAGCAGTACTTC.

The chain carries TRBV6-5 and TRBJ1-6, with a weak D call TRBD1 (5 bases). V gave up 0 bases and J gave up 12 bases, with 18 bases separating them. Germline CDR1 and CDR2: MNHEY and SVGAGI. CDR3 length equals 16 residues. CDR3 region: CASSYSVGVRGIPLHF. The DNA of the CDR3 is TGTGCCAGCAGTTACTCTGTTGGGGTTAGGGGCATACCCCTCCACTTT.